This is a list of T cell receptor beta chains from one sample in a study of blood T cells in healthy people across ages. TCRdb fed the 5' RACE reads into MiXCR, producing one record per CDR3 protein. The sample has a few hundred thousand distinct CDR3 sequences, 45% to 65% seen once. The specimen sequenced was blood. Receptors originate from a man aged 60 to 69 in good health. Each CDR3 is given with its conserved first and last residue. A D gene is named only where the DNA matches it firmly. Part of the rows lack a size; the others show once, few, many or a class for expanded clones.

TRBJ1-2,TRBD1,NA,TRBV20-1,TGCAGTGCTCGGGACAGGGCTTACGGCTACACCTTC,CSARDRAYGYTF
TRBJ2-5,NA,NA,TRBV28,TGTGTCAGCAGGCCCATGGGAAGAGAGGCGGAGACCCAGTACTTC,CVSRPMGREAETQYF
TRBJ1-1,TRBD1,NA,TRBV10-3,TGTGCCATCAGGCAACAGGGGAAAGGGAACACTGAAGCTTTCTTT,CAIRQQGKGNTEAFF
TRBJ2-3,NA,NA,TRBV9,TGTGCCAGCAGCCCCCGTATCCCCGACGCCTACACAGATACGCGGTATTTT,CASSPRIPDAYTDTRYF
TRBJ1-6,NA,NA,TRBV7-3,TGTGCCAGTAGCTTAAGGACAGCTTATAATTCACCCCTCCACTTT,CASSLRTAYNSPLHF
TRBJ2-1,NA,NA,TRBV7-2,TGTGCCAGCAGCTCCCTTTGGACAGCCCCCGAGCAGTTCTTC,CASSSLWTAPEQFF
TRBJ1-1,NA,few,TRBV7-2,TGTGCCAGCAGTTACAGGAACCCAAACACTGAAGCTTTCTTT,CASSYRNPNTEAFF
TRBJ2-1,TRBD2,few,TRBV29-1,TGCAGCATCTCTTTAGCGGGAGCCTACAATGAGCAGTTCTTC,CSISLAGAYNEQFF
TRBJ1-2,NA,few,TRBV7-8,TGTGCCAGCAGCTTGCTAAGTGGCTACACCTTC,CASSLLSGYTF
TRBJ1-5,NA,once,TRBV7-3,TGTGCCAGCAGCTTAAGGGGGGGAGAAAGAAGCAATCAGCCCCAGCATTTT,CASSLRGGERSNQPQHF
TRBJ2-4,NA,NA,TRBV20-1,TGCAGTGCTAGAGGGGGACCGCTGGTAGCCAAAAACATTCAGTACTTC,CSARGGPLVAKNIQYF
TRBJ2-7,NA,NA,TRBV28,TGTGCCAGCACCTCGACTAGTAGCTTCCACGAGCAGTACTTC,CASTSTSSFHEQYF
TRBJ2-5,TRBD2,once,TRBV28,TGTGCCAGCAGGCCCGGCGGGAGATATGAGCAGTACTTC,CASRPGGRYEQYF
TRBJ2-1,TRBD2,NA,TRBV6-2/TRBV6-3,TGTGCCAGCAGGAAAACCGGGACTACCTACAATGAGCAGTTCTTC,CASRKTGTTYNEQFF
TRBJ2-7,NA,many,TRBV7-6,TGTGCCAGCAGCTTAGATGAGGGACCCTACGAGCAGTACTTC,CASSLDEGPYEQYF
TRBJ1-4,NA,once,TRBV7-9,TGTGCCAGCAGCTTTTCCCAACCTAATGAAAAACTGTTTTTT,CASSFSQPNEKLFF